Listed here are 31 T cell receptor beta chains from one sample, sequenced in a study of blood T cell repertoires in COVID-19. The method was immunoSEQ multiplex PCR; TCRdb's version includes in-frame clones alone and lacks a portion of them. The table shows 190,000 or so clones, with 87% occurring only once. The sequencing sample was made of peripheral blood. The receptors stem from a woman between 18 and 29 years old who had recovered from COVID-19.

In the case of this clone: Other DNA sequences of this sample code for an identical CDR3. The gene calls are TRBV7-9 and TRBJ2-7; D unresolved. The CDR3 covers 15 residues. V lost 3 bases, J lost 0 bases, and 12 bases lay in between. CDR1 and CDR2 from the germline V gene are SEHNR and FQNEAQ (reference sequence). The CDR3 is CASSFNSLTSYEQYF. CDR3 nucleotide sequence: TGTGCCAGCAGCTTTAATTCCCTAACCTCCTACGAGCAGTACTTC. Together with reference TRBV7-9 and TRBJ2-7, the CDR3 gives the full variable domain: DTGVSQNPRHKITKRGQNVTFRCDPISEHNRLYWYRQTLGQGPEFLTYFQNEAQLEKSRLLSDRFSAERPKGSFSTLEIQRTEQGDSAMYLCASSFNSLTSYEQYFGPGTRLTVT.

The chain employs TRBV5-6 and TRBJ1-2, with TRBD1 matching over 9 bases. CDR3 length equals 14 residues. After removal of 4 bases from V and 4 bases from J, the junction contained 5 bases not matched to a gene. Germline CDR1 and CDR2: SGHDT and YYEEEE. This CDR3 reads CASSKTGGGYGYTF. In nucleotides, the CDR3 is TGTGCCAGCAGCAAGACAGGGGGGGGCTATGGCTACACCTTC. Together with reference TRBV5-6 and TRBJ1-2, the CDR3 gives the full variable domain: DAGVTQSPTHLIKTRGQQVTLRCSPKSGHDTVSWYQQALGQGPQFIFQYYEEEERQRGNFPDRFSGHQFPNYSSELNVNALLLGDSALYLCASSKTGGGYGYTFGSGTRLTVV.

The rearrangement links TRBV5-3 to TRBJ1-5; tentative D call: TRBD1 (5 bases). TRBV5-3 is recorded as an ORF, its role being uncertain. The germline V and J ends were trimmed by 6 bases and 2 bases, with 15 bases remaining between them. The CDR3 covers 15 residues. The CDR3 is CARIPLRDCNQPQHF. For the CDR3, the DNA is TGTGCCAGAATCCCTCTCCGGGACTGCAATCAGCCCCAGCATTTT.

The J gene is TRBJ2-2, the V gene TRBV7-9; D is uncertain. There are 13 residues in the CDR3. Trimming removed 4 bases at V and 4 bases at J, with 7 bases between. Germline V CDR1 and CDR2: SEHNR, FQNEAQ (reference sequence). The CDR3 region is CASSSPGTGELFF. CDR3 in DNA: TGTGCCAGCAGCTCCCCAGGCACCGGGGAGCTGTTTTTT.

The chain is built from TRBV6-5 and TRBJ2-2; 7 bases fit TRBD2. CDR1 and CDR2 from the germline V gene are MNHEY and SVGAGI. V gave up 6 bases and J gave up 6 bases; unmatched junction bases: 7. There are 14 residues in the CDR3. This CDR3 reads CASRVPGGSGELFF. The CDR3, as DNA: TGTGCCAGCAGGGTTCCGGGAGGTTCCGGGGAGCTGTTTTTT.

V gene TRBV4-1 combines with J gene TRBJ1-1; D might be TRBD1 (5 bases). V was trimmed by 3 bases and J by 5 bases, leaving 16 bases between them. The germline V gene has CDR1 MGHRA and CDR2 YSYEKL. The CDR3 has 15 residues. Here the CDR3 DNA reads TGCGCCAGCAGCCACCTCGGGGGGAAGGGAACTGAAGCTTTCTTT. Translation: CASSHLGGKGTEAFF.

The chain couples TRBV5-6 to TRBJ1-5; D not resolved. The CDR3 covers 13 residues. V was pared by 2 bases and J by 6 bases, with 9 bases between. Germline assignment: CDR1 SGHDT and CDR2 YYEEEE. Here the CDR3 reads CASSFGVGQPQHF. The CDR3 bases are TGTGCCAGCAGCTTTGGAGTCGGTCAGCCCCAGCATTTT.

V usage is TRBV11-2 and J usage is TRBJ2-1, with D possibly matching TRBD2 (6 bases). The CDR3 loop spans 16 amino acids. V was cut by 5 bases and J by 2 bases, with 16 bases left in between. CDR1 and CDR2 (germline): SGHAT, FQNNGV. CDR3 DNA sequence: TGTGCCAGCAGCCGCAACCGGGAGCCTACCTACAATGAGCAGTTCTTC. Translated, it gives CASSRNREPTYNEQFF.

DNA for the CDR3: TGTGCCAGCAGCTTAGACCCGGGACAGGCGCAGTATTTT. The encoded protein is CASSLDPGQAQYF. This chain links TRBV7-3 with TRBJ2-3, with 8 nucleotides matching TRBD1. This CDR3 has 13 residues. V shed 2 bases and J 10 bases; nucleotides not matched to a gene: 5. Germline CDR1 is SGHTA and CDR2 is FQGTGA.

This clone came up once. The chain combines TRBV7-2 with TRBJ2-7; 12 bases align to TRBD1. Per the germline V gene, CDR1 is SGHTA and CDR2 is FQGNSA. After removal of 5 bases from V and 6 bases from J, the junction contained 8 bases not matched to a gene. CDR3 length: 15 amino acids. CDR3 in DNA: TGTGCCAGCAGCACTACGGGACAGGGGGCAATCGAGCAGTACTTC. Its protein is CASSTTGQGAIEQYF.

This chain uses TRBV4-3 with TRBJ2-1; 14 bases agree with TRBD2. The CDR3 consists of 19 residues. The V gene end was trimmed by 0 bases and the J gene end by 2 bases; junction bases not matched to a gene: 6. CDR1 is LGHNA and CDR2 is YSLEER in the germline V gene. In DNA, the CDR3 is TGCGCCAGCAGCCAAGACTGGACTAGCGGGAGGAGCGCCTACAATGAGCAGTTCTTC. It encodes CASSQDWTSGRSAYNEQFF.

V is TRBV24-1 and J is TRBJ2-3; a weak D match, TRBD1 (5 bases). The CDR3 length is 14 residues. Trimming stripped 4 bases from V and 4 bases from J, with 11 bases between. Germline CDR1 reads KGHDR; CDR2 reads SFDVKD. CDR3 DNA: TGTGCCACCAGTGAAATTCAGGGCCCAGATACGCAGTATTTT. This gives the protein CATSEIQGPDTQYF.

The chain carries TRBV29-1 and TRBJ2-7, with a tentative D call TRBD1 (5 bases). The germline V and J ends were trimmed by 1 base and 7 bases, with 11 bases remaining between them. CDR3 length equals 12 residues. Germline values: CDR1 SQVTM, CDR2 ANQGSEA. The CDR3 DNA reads TGCAGCGTTGAAGTCAGGGCTCAAGAGCAGTACTTC. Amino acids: CSVEVRAQEQYF.

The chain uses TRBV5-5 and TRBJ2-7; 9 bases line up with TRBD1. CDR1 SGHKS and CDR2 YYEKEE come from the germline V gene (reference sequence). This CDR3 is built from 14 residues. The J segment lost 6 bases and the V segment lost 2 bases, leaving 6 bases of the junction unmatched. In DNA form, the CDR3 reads TGTGCCAGCAGCTTAGGGACAGGGAACGGCGAGCAGTACGTC. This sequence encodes CASSLGTGNGEQYV.

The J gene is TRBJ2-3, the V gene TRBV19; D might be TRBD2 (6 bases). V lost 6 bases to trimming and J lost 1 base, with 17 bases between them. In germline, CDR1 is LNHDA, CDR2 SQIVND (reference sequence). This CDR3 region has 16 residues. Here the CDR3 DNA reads TGTGCCAGTAGGGACTACGGGGATAGGGGCACAGATACGCAGTATTTT. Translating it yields CASRDYGDRGTDTQYF.

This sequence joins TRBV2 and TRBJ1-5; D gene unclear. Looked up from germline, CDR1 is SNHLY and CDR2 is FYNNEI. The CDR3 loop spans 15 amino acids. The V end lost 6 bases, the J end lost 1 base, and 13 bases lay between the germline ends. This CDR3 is CASRGPGRSNQPQHF. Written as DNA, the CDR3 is TGTGCCAGCAGGGGTCCAGGAAGGAGCAATCAGCCCCAGCATTTT.

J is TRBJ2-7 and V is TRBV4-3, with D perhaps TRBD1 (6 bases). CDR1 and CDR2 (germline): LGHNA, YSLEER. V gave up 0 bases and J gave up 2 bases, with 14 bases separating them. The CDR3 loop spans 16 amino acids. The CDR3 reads CASSQDLDSLPYEQYF. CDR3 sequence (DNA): TGCGCCAGCAGCCAAGACCTGGACAGCCTTCCCTACGAGCAGTACTTC.

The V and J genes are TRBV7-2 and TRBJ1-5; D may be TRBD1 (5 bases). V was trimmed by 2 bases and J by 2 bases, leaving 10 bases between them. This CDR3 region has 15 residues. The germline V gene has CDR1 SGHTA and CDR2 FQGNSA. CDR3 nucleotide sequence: TGTGCCAGCAGCTTACAGGGTTTGGGCAATCAGCCCCAGCATTTT. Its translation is CASSLQGLGNQPQHF.

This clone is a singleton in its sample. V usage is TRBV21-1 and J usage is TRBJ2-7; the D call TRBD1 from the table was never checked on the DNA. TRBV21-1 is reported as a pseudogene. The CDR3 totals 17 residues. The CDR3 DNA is TGTGCCAGCAGCAAAGTAAACGACAGGGGGCGAAAAAACGAGCAGTACGTC. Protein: CASSKVNDRGRKNEQYV.

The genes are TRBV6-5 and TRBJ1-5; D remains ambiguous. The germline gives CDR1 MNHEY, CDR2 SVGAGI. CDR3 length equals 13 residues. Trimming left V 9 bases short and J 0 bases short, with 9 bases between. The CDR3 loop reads CASLTNSNQPQHF. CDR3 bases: TGTGCCAGTCTTACTAATAGCAATCAGCCCCAGCATTTT.

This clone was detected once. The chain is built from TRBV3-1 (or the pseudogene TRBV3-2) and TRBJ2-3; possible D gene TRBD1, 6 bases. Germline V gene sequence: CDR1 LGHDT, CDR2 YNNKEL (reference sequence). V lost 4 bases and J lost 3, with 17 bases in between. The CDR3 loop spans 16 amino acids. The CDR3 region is CASSRLPGHLTDTQYF. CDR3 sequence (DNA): TGTGCCAGCAGCCGTTTACCGGGACACCTTACAGATACGCAGTATTTT.

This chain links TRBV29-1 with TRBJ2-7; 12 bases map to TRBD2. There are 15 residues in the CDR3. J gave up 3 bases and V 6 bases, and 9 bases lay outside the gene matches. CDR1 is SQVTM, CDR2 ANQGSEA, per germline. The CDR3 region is CSVATSGRPNYEQYV. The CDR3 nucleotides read TGCAGCGTGGCTACTAGCGGGAGGCCCAACTACGAGCAGTACGTC.

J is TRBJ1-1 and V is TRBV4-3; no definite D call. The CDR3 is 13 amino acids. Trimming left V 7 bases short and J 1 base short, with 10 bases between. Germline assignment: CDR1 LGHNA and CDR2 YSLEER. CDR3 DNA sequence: TGCGCCAGCAACCACCGCAGGAACACTGAAGCTTTCTTT. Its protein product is CASNHRRNTEAFF.

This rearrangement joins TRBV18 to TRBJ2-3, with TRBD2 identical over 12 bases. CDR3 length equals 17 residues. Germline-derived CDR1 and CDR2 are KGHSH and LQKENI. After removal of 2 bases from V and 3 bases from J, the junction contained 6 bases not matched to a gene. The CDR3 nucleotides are TGTGCCAGCTCACCAACGGCCGGACTAGCGGGAACAGATACGCAGTATTTT. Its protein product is CASSPTAGLAGTDTQYF. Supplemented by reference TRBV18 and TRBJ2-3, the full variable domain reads NAGVMQNPRHLVRRRGQEARLRCSPMKGHSHVYWYRQLPEEGLKFMVYLQKENIIDESGMPKERFSAEFPKEGPSILRIQQVVRGDSAAYFCASSPTAGLAGTDTQYFGPGTRLTVL.

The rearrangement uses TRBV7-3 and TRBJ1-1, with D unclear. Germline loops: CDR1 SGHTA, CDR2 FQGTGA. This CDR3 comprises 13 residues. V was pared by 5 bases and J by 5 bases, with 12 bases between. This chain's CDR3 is CASSLDGITEAFF. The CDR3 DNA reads TGTGCCAGCAGCCTAGACGGAATTACTGAAGCTTTCTTT.

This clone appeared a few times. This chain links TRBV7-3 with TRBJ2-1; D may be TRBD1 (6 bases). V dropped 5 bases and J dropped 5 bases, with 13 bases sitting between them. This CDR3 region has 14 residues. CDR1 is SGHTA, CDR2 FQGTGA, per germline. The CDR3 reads CASSPSRTDNEQFF. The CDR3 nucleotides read TGTGCCAGCAGCCCCTCCCGGACAGACAATGAGCAGTTCTTC.

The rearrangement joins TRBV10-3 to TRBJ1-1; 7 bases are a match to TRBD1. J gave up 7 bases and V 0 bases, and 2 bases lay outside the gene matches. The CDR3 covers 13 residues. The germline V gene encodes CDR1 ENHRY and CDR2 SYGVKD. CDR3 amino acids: CAISESDRVEAFF. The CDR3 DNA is TGTGCCATCAGTGAGTCTGACAGGGTTGAAGCTTTCTTT.

As DNA, the CDR3 is TGTGCCAGTAGTCGACAGGCTCTAGCCAAAAACATTCAGTACTTC. This sequence encodes CASSRQALAKNIQYF. The V gene is TRBV19, the J gene TRBJ2-4; tentatively, D is TRBD1 (6 bases). CDR3 length: 15 residues. Germline lookup yields CDR1 LNHDA and CDR2 SQIVND (reference sequence). Trimming took 5 bases from V and 0 from J, leaving 11 bases between them.

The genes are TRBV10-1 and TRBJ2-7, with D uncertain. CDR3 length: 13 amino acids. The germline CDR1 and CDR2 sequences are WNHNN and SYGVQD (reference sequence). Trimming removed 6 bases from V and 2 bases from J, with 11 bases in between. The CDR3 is CASSSPQPYEQYV. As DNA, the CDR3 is TGCGCCAGCAGCTCACCACAACCCTACGAGCAGTACGTC.

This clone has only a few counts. The CDR3 region has the DNA TGTGCCAGTATTCCCGCGGCGGGGATCAATCAGCCCCAGCATTTT. Translating gives CASIPAAGINQPQHF. The chain joins TRBV19 to TRBJ1-5; D not resolved. V lost 7 bases to trimming and J lost 3 bases, with 16 bases between them. The CDR3 sequence is 15 residues long. Germline-derived CDR1 and CDR2 are LNHDA and SQIVND (reference sequence).

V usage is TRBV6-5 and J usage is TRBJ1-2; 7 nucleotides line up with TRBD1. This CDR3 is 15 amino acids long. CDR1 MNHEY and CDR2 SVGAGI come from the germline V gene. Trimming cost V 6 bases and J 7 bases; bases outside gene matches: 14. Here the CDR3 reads CASRGVRDSRGGYTF. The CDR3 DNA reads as TGTGCCAGCAGAGGCGTCCGGGACAGTAGGGGTGGCTACACCTTC.